This T cell receptor (beta chain) was identified in a study of blood T cells in healthy people across ages. The use of a sample-barcoded 5' primer and a J-beta primer mix characterized a second PCR of about 6 to 12 cycles. TCRdb fed the 5' RACE reads into MiXCR, producing one record per CDR3 protein. The table has approximately 940,000 distinct CDR3 sequences, around 49% seen once. This sequence originates from a man aged 25 to 45 in good health. The sequenced sample consisted of blood.

The CDR3 spells CASSSSSGTGGYEQYF. DNA for the CDR3: TGTGCCAGCAGTTCCTCCTCCGGGACAGGGGGCTACGAGCAGTACTTC. The chain combines TRBV6-6 with TRBJ2-7, with TRBD1 identical over 11 bases. V was clipped by 4 bases and J by 3 bases; unmatched bases: 8. The CDR3 has 16 residues. The germline V gene encodes CDR1 MNHNY and CDR2 SVGAGI (reference sequence).